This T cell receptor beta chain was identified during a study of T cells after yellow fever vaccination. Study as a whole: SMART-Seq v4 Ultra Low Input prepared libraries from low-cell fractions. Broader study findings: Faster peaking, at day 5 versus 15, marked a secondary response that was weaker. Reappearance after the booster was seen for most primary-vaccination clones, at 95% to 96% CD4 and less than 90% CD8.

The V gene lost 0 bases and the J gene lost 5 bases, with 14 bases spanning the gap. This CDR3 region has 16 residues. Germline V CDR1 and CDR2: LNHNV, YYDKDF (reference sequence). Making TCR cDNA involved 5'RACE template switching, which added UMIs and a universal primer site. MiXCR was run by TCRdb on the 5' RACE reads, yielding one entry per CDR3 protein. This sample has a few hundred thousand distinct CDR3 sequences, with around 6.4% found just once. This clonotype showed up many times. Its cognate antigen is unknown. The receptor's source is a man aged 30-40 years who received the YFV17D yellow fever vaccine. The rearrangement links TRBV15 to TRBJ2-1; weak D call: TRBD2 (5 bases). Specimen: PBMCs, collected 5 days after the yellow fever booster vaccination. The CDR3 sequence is CATSRDLEGPHNEQFF. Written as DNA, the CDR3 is TGTGCCACCAGCAGAGATCTCGAGGGCCCCCACAATGAGCAGTTCTTC. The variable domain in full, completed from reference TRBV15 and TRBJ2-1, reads DAMVIQNPRYQVTQFGKPVTLSCSQTLNHNVMYWYQQKSSQAPKLLFHYYDKDFNNEADTPDNFQSRRPNTSFCFLDIRSPGLGDTAMYLCATSRDLEGPHNEQFFGPGTRLTVL.